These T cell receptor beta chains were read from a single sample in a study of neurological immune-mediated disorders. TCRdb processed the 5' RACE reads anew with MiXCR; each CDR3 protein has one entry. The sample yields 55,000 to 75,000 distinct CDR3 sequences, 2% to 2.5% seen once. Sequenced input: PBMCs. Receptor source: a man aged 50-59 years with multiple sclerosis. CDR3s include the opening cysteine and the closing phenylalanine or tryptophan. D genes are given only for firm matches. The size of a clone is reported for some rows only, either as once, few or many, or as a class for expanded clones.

DNA: TGTGCCAGCAGCATCCAGCGGCTAGCGGGGGGTCCGGGGGAGACCCAGTACTTC; CDR3: CASSIQRLAGGPGETQYF; size: many; V: TRBV7-2; D: TRBD2; J: TRBJ2-5
DNA: TGCAGTGCTAGAAATTCGCAGGGTAGCCAAGAGACCCAGTACTTC; CDR3: CSARNSQGSQETQYF; size: many; V: TRBV20-1; D: .; J: TRBJ2-5
DNA: TGTGCCAGCAGCCCCCGGGGGGGCAGGTCTGCTAACTATGGCTACACCTTC; CDR3: CASSPRGGRSANYGYTF; size: few; V: TRBV13; D: .; J: TRBJ1-2
DNA: TGTGCCAGCGTTGTGGGGCGGGGGCCCCTCCACTTT; CDR3: CASVVGRGPLHF; size: many; V: TRBV2; D: .; J: TRBJ1-6
DNA: TGCGCCAGCAGCCGGGACCAAAGCACAGATACGCAGTATTTT; CDR3: CASSRDQSTDTQYF; size: many; V: TRBV5-1; D: .; J: TRBJ2-3
DNA: TGTGCCAGCAGCTCCCCTGAGGGGAAGTACACTGAAGCTTTCTTT; CDR3: CASSSPEGKYTEAFF; size: many; V: TRBV7-2; D: .; J: TRBJ1-1
DNA: TGCAGTGCTAGGTCCGGGACAGGGGACTCGATCTATAATTCACCCCTCCACTTT; CDR3: CSARSGTGDSIYNSPLHF; size: many; V: TRBV20-1; D: TRBD1; J: TRBJ1-6
DNA: TGTGCCAGCAGCTTGGGGACTAGCGGGAACAATGAGCAGTTCTTC; CDR3: CASSLGTSGNNEQFF; size: many; V: TRBV7-2; D: TRBD2; J: TRBJ2-1
DNA: TGTGCCTGGAGGTCCAACAGCAATCAGCCCCAGCATTTT; CDR3: CAWRSNSNQPQHF; size: many; V: TRBV30; D: .; J: TRBJ1-5
DNA: TGTGCCAGCAGCGTAGGGTCTCGGGCGACCTACGAGCAGTACTTC; CDR3: CASSVGSRATYEQYF; size: many; V: TRBV9; D: .; J: TRBJ2-7
DNA: TGTGCCAGCAGCTTGAGTGCGGGGGCCCGCACCGGGGAGCTGTTTTTT; CDR3: CASSLSAGARTGELFF; size: many; V: TRBV5-6; D: .; J: TRBJ2-2
DNA: TGTGCCAGCAGCTTATCCCCGAACACCGGGGAGCTGTTTTTT; CDR3: CASSLSPNTGELFF; size: many; V: TRBV11-2; D: .; J: TRBJ2-2
DNA: TGTGCCAGCAGTCACCCGGCCGGGGGGGCCTACAATGAGCAGTTCTTC; CDR3: CASSHPAGGAYNEQFF; size: many; V: TRBV6-2/TRBV6-3; D: TRBD2; J: TRBJ2-1
DNA: TGCAGTGCTAGAGATCAGGCACCAAGGGGCTATGGCTACACCTTC; CDR3: CSARDQAPRGYGYTF; size: many; V: TRBV20-1; D: .; J: TRBJ1-2
DNA: TGCAGCGTTGTAAGACAGGGGCTGGTGGGGAACACTGAAGCTTTCTTT; CDR3: CSVVRQGLVGNTEAFF; size: .; V: TRBV29-1; D: TRBD1; J: TRBJ1-1
DNA: TGTGCCAGCAGTTTAGCCGGACTTTACGAGCAGTACTTC; CDR3: CASSLAGLYEQYF; size: many; V: TRBV27; D: .; J: TRBJ2-7
DNA: TGTGCCAGCAGCTACCAGGCAGGGAATCAGCCCCAGCATTTT; CDR3: CASSYQAGNQPQHF; size: many; V: TRBV7-2; D: .; J: TRBJ1-5
DNA: TGTGCCAGCAGTTACTCCGGACAGAGCAATCAGCCCCAGCATTTT; CDR3: CASSYSGQSNQPQHF; size: many; V: TRBV6-2/TRBV6-3; D: .; J: TRBJ1-5
DNA: TGTGCCTGGAGTGACCGGGCGGATCAGCCCCAGCATTTT; CDR3: CAWSDRADQPQHF; size: many; V: TRBV30; D: .; J: TRBJ1-5
DNA: TGTGCCAGCAGCTATCGGGACAGCTCCTACGAGCAGTACTTC; CDR3: CASSYRDSSYEQYF; size: many; V: TRBV5-5; D: TRBD1; J: TRBJ2-7
DNA: TGCGCCAGCAGCCAAGAAGGCCCGCTGGGCTCTGGCTACACCTTC; CDR3: CASSQEGPLGSGYTF; size: many; V: TRBV4-1; D: .; J: TRBJ1-2
DNA: TGCGCCAGCAGCTTTAACCCCCATAATGGCTACACCTTC; CDR3: CASSFNPHNGYTF; size: many; V: TRBV5-1; D: .; J: TRBJ1-2
DNA: TGTGCCATCAGCACGGACAGTAGCAATCAGCCCCAGCATTTT; CDR3: CAISTDSSNQPQHF; size: .; V: TRBV10-3; D: .; J: TRBJ1-5
DNA: TGTGCCAGCAGCCAAATCGCAGGGTATGGATACACCTTC; CDR3: CASSQIAGYGYTF; size: .; V: TRBV3-1; D: .; J: TRBJ1-2
DNA: TGTGCCAGCAGCGTACAGGGGGCGGATGAGCAGTTCTTC; CDR3: CASSVQGADEQFF; size: many; V: TRBV7-6; D: TRBD1; J: TRBJ2-1
DNA: TGTGCCTGGACCCGGCCGACTAGCGGGTTCCCTTGGGAGCAGTTCTTC; CDR3: CAWTRPTSGFPWEQFF; size: many; V: TRBV30; D: TRBD2; J: TRBJ2-1
DNA: TGTGCCAGCAGTTCTCGGGTTGGGGCTAGCACAGATACGCAGTATTTT; CDR3: CASSSRVGASTDTQYF; size: many; V: TRBV27; D: .; J: TRBJ2-3
DNA: TGTGCCAGCAGTTTCTTGGGGCGGACATTCAACACTGAAGCTTTCTTT; CDR3: CASSFLGRTFNTEAFF; size: many; V: TRBV27; D: .; J: TRBJ1-1
DNA: TGTGCCTGGGGCAGGGTTTCTCAGCCCCAGCATTTT; CDR3: CAWGRVSQPQHF; size: many; V: TRBV30; D: .; J: TRBJ1-5
DNA: TGCGCCAGCATCCACGACAGGTTAGAGAACACCGGGGAGCTGTTTTTT; CDR3: CASIHDRLENTGELFF; size: many; V: TRBV5-1; D: .; J: TRBJ2-2
DNA: TGCGCCAGCAGCTCGGGACAAATATCCTATAATTCAACCCTCAACTTT; CDR3: CASSSGQISYNSTLNF; size: .; V: TRBV5-1; D: .; J: TRBJ1-6
DNA: TGTGCCAGCTCAATGAGACCGGGCCGAGGGGATACGCAGTATTTT; CDR3: CASSMRPGRGDTQYF; size: many; V: TRBV18; D: .; J: TRBJ2-3
DNA: TGTGCCAGCAGCTTAGGACCACCTCCGAACACCGGGGAGCTGTTTTTT; CDR3: CASSLGPPPNTGELFF; size: many; V: TRBV7-7; D: .; J: TRBJ2-2
DNA: TGTGCCAGCAGTGGTCCAAACAATGAGCAGTTCTTC; CDR3: CASSGPNNEQFF; size: many; V: TRBV6-2/TRBV6-3; D: .; J: TRBJ2-1
DNA: TGTGCCTCCCAAGACAGTTCAAGGGATTCACCCCTCCACTTT; CDR3: CASQDSSRDSPLHF; size: .; V: TRBV30; D: .; J: TRBJ1-6
DNA: TGTGCCAGCAGCACCAGACAGGTGAACACTGAAGCTTTCTTT; CDR3: CASSTRQVNTEAFF; size: many; V: TRBV7-2; D: .; J: TRBJ1-1
DNA: TGTGCCAGCAGCGCCGGGACTAGCGGGGGGGTTAGGACCCAGTACTTC; CDR3: CASSAGTSGGVRTQYF; size: many; V: TRBV7-6; D: TRBD2; J: TRBJ2-5
DNA: TGTGCCAGCAGTAAACGGGACTCCCGCACAGATACGCAGTATTTT; CDR3: CASSKRDSRTDTQYF; size: many; V: TRBV6-6; D: .; J: TRBJ2-3
DNA: TGTGCCAGCAGTGAAGGACCCGAGCAGTACTTC; CDR3: CASSEGPEQYF; size: many; V: TRBV25-1; D: .; J: TRBJ2-7
DNA: TGTGCCAGCAGCCAAGATCTTAGCGGGGGTGAGGAGACCCAGTACTTC; CDR3: CASSQDLSGGEETQYF; size: many; V: TRBV3-1; D: TRBD2; J: TRBJ2-5
DNA: TGTGCCAGCAGTCCCGGCGGGGATGTGGGCTATGGCTACACCTTC; CDR3: CASSPGGDVGYGYTF; size: many; V: TRBV7-2; D: .; J: TRBJ1-2